These 10 T cell receptor beta chains were all obtained from the same sample, sequenced in a study of PD-1 blockade in mismatch repair-deficient tumors. The sample's time point: identical approximately eleven-day culture without peptide (control). Assay used: immunoSEQ multiplex PCR; TCRdb lists only in-frame clones, some missing. The table has over 11,000 clones, just over 85% seen once. These receptors are not linked to any known antigen. Sample: cells cultured in vitro, taken from a patient treated with pembrolizumab. The receptors here all came from an adult with mismatch repair-deficient cancer.

The J gene is TRBJ2-1, the V gene TRBV5-1, with no clear D. This CDR3 is built from 16 residues. V shed 0 bases and J shed 0 bases, with 10 bases lying between them. Per the germline V gene, CDR1 is SGHRS and CDR2 is YFSETQ. The CDR3 spells CASSLGGGSSYNEQFF. The CDR3 nucleotides read TGCGCCAGCAGCTTGGGCGGCGGAAGCTCCTACAATGAGCAGTTCTTC. Looking up the rest from reference TRBV5-1 and TRBJ2-1 gives the full variable domain: KAGVTQTPRYLIKTRGQQVTLSCSPISGHRSVSWYQQTPGQGLQFLFEYFSETQRNKGNFPGRFSGRQFSNSRSEMNVSTLELGDSALYLCASSLGGGSSYNEQFFGPGTRLTVL.

This clone was seen more than once but under ten times. This chain uses TRBV5-1 with TRBJ2-7, with D unresolved. V was shortened by 0 bases and J by 2 bases, with 12 bases between the two germline ends. The CDR3 extends over 15 amino acids. Germline lookup yields CDR1 SGHRS and CDR2 YFSETQ. CDR3 region: CASSLGLDHAYEQYF. The CDR3 region has the DNA TGCGCCAGCAGCTTGGGGCTAGACCACGCCTACGAGCAGTACTTC.

This clone is labeled medium-sized (0.01 to 0.1%). V and J are TRBV5-1 and TRBJ2-7; perhaps TRBD2 as D (5 bases). Germline V lookup: CDR1 SGHRS, CDR2 YFSETQ. Deletions cut 0 bases from V and 2 bases from J, with 12 bases between. The CDR3 runs 15 residues. CDR3 bases: TGCGCCAGCAGCTTGGCCCTCTACGGGACCTACGAGCAGTACTTC. This sequence encodes CASSLALYGTYEQYF.

CDR3 sequence: CASSEVGAGGWGRTDTQYF. Written as DNA, the CDR3 is TGTGCCAGCAGTGAAGTAGGAGCGGGCGGATGGGGCCGCACAGATACGCAGTATTTT. The J gene is TRBJ2-3, the V gene TRBV2, with a tentative D call TRBD2 (6 bases). Germline V gives CDR1 SNHLY, CDR2 FYNNEI. The CDR3 length is 19 residues. V lost 1 base, J lost 1 base, and 21 bases lay in between. The whole variable domain, filled in from reference TRBV2 and TRBJ2-3, reads EPEVTQTPSHQVTQMGQEVILRCVPISNHLYFYWYRQILGQKVEFLVSFYNNEISEKSEIFDDQFSVERPDGSNFTLKIRSTKLEDSAMYFCASSEVGAGGWGRTDTQYFGPGTRLTVL.

This chain connects TRBV7-2 to TRBJ2-3, with 12 bases fitting TRBD2. The CDR3 covers 18 residues. The J segment lost 6 bases and the V segment lost 2 bases, leaving 12 bases of the junction unmatched. Germline CDR1 and CDR2: SGHTA and FQGNSA. CDR3 protein: CASSLYPTSGRLGDTQYF. The CDR3 nucleotides are TGTGCCAGCAGCTTATACCCCACTAGCGGGAGGTTAGGGGATACGCAGTATTTT.

This clone ranks as medium-sized (0.01 to 0.1%). The gene calls are TRBV6-5 and TRBJ1-3; tentative D call: TRBD1 (5 bases). The CDR3 covers 13 residues. V dropped 5 bases and J dropped 4 bases, with 9 bases sitting between them. Germline V lookup: CDR1 MNHEY, CDR2 SVGAGI. The CDR3 nucleotides are TGTGCCAGCAGTCAACGACAGGGAAACACCATATATTTT. This codes for CASSQRQGNTIYF.

The chain is built from TRBV7-9 and TRBJ2-7; no firm D call. Germline loops: CDR1 SEHNR, CDR2 FQNEAQ (reference sequence). V lost 1 base, J lost 6 bases, and 13 bases lay in between. This CDR3 spans 14 amino acids. The DNA for the CDR3 is TGTGCCAGCAGCTTAGTTGTCCTGCTGGGCGAGCAGTACTTC. Its protein product is CASSLVVLLGEQYF.

V gene TRBV7-8 combines with J gene TRBJ1-1; a possible D gene is TRBD1 (5 bases). From germline, CDR1 is SGHVS and CDR2 FQNEAQ. Deletions cut 0 bases from V and 4 bases from J, with 21 bases between. The CDR3 is 18 residues long. The DNA of the CDR3 is TGTGCCAGCAGCTTAGCGCGGTGGCGGCTTCGGGGGAGCACTGAAGCTTTCTTT. Translated: CASSLARWRLRGSTEAFF.

The genes are TRBV28 and TRBJ1-1; 8 nucleotides line up with TRBD1. The CDR3 loop spans 17 amino acids. The germline V gene encodes CDR1 MDHEN and CDR2 SYDVKM. J gave up 0 bases and V 8 bases, and 14 bases lay outside the gene matches. The CDR3 bases are TGTGCCAGCGACCCAACCAGACAGGGGATATTGAACACTGAAGCTTTCTTT. This gives the protein CASDPTRQGILNTEAFF.

This clone was counted between two and nine times. The V and J genes are TRBV5-6 and TRBJ1-1, with D perhaps matching TRBD1 (6 bases). In germline, CDR1 is SGHDT, CDR2 YYEEEE. V lost 3 bases, J lost 9 bases, and 18 bases lay in between. The CDR3 totals 14 residues. CDR3 coding DNA: TGTGCCAGCAGCTACGACCGACAGGTCAGTCAAGCTTTCTTT. This codes for CASSYDRQVSQAFF.